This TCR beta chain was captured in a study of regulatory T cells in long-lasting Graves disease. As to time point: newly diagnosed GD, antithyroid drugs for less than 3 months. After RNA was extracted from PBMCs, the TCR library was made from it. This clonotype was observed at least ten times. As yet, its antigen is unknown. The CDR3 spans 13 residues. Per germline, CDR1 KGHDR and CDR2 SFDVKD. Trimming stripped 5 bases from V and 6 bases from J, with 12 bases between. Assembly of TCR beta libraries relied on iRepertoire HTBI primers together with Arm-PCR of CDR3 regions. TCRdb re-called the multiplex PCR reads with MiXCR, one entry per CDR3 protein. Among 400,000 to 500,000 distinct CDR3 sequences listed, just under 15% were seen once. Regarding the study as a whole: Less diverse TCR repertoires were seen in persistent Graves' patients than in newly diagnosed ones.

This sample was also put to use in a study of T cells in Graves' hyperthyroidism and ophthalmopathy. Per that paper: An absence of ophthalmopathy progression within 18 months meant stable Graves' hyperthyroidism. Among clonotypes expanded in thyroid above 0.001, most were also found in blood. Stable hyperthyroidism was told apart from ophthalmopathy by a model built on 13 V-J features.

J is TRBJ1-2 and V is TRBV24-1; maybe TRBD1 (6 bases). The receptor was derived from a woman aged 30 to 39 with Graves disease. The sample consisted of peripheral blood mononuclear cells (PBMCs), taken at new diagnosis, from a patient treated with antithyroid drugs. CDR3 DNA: TGTGCCACCAGTGTGACAGGCTTTGATGGCTACACCTTC. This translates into CATSVTGFDGYTF.